Listed below are T cell receptor beta chains from one sample, sequenced in a study of blood T cell repertoires in COVID-19. The assay was immunoSEQ multiplex PCR, and TCRdb's table has in-frame clones only and misses some. The sample includes 140,000 or so clones, 81% of them seen just once. Sequencing was performed on peripheral blood. These receptors all stem from a human donor in a cohort sampled during active COVID-19. The CDR3 runs from the conserved cysteine through the conserved F or W. A D gene is named only where the DNA matches it firmly. For some rows the clone size is stated as once, few or many, or as a class when expanded; others skip it.

j_gene	d_gene	abundance	v_gene	CDR3nt	CDR3aa
TRBJ1-4	.	.	TRBV7-6	TGTGCCAGCAGCGCAACTCGAGAAAAACTGTTTTTT	CASSATREKLFF
TRBJ2-5	TRBD1	.	TRBV28	TGTGCCAGCAGTTTTGAAGTCTCGCCGGGACAGGGGACGGAGACCCAGTACTTC	CASSFEVSPGQGTETQYF
TRBJ2-7	.	.	TRBV19	TGTGCCAGTAGTATAGTCGCCGGGACACTGACCCACGAGCAGTACTTC	CASSIVAGTLTHEQYF
TRBJ2-7	TRBD2	.	TRBV11-2	TGTGCCAGCAGCTTATCCGGGACTATCTCTTCCTACGAGCAGTACTTC	CASSLSGTISSYEQYF
TRBJ1-5	.	.	TRBV7-3	TGTGTCGTAACCGGTCGCTATCAGCCCCAGCATTTT	CVVTGRYQPQHF
TRBJ2-7	.	.	TRBV9	TGTGCCAGCAGCGTAGTGGCGGGTGGCGAGCAGTACTTC	CASSVVAGGEQYF
TRBJ1-2	TRBD1	.	TRBV7-3	TGTGCCAGCAGCCCACAGGGGGCAAACTATGGCTACACCTTC	CASSPQGANYGYTF
TRBJ1-2	.	.	TRBV15	TGTGCCACCAGCAAGGCTGAGGACAGTTATGGCTACACCTTC	CATSKAEDSYGYTF
TRBJ2-7	TRBD2	few	TRBV4-3	TGCGCCAGCAGCCAAACCCTAGCGGGAGGGCCGTACGAGCAGTACTTC	CASSQTLAGGPYEQYF
TRBJ2-1	.	few	TRBV28	TGTGCCAGCATTCCATTAGCGAGGTCCTACAATGAGCAGTTCTTC	CASIPLARSYNEQFF
TRBJ1-6	.	.	TRBV19	TGTGCCAGTACCCTAGGGAGCTCCTATAATTCACCCCTCCACTTT	CASTLGSSYNSPLHF
TRBJ2-3	.	.	TRBV1	TGCACCAGCAGCCAAGTGGGGGAGCGGGGTACAGATACGCAGTATTTT	CTSSQVGERGTDTQYF
TRBJ1-1	.	.	TRBV12-3/TRBV12-4	TGTGCCAGCAGCTCGGACACCACTGAAGCTTTCTTT	CASSSDTTEAFF
TRBJ2-1	.	.	TRBV7-9	TGTGCCAGCAGGGGCAGGGTGGATGAGCAGTTCTTC	CASRGRVDEQFF
TRBJ1-4	TRBD1	.	TRBV19	TGTGCCAGTAGTATAAGGACAGGGGGCAGGGAAAAACTGTTTTTT	CASSIRTGGREKLFF
TRBJ2-7	TRBD1	.	TRBV4-1	TGCGCCAGCAGCCAAGGCAGGGGGCTCTCCTACGAGCAGTACTTC	CASSQGRGLSYEQYF
TRBJ2-1	.	.	TRBV15	TGTGCCACCAGCAGCAGTCAGGGATACAATGAGCAGTTCTTC	CATSSSQGYNEQFF
TRBJ2-1	TRBD2	few	TRBV24-1	TGTGCCACCAGTGAAACTGGACTAGCGGAGCAGTTCTTC	CATSETGLAEQFF
TRBJ2-7	.	.	TRBV5-6	TGTGCCAGCATGGAGGTTGGCAAGGGCTACGAGCAGTACTTC	CASMEVGKGYEQYF
TRBJ1-2	.	few	TRBV27	TGTGCCAGCAGCCTTCTCCAAGGAGCGGGCTACACCTTC	CASSLLQGAGYTF
TRBJ2-3	.	.	TRBV4-3	TGCGCCAGCAGCCAAGTAGTACAGCCTAGCACAGATACGCAGTATTTT	CASSQVVQPSTDTQYF
TRBJ2-2	.	.	TRBV7-9	TGTGCCAGCAGCTTGTCGGGACTAAAGACAGGTGGGGAGCTGTTTTTT	CASSLSGLKTGGELFF
TRBJ1-3	TRBD1	.	TRBV6-5	TGTGCCAGCAGTTCAGGACACAGGGGAGGTGGAAACACCATATATTTT	CASSSGHRGGGNTIYF
TRBJ2-7	TRBD1	.	TRBV4-3	TGCGCCAGCAGCCAGCTAGAACCGGGACAGGGCCCCTACGAGCAGTACTTC	CASSQLEPGQGPYEQYF
TRBJ2-5	TRBD1	.	TRBV6-2/TRBV6-3	TGTGCCAGCAGTCTCCGGGACAGGGAAGAGACCCAGTACTTC	CASSLRDREETQYF